The 20 T cell receptor beta chains given below trace back to one sample, sequenced in a study of blood T cell repertoires in COVID-19. Produced via immunoSEQ multiplex PCR; TCRdb's table is partial and in-frame only. This sample carries more than 450,000 clones, 87% of them seen once, and the ten largest clones take 0.65% to 0.9%. Source material: PBMCs or T cells enriched from blood (not recorded which). The receptor source for this set is a woman aged 18-35 years who had recovered from COVID-19.

The chain combines TRBV21-1 with TRBJ1-2. TRBV21-1 corresponds to a pseudogene. CDR3 size: 14 residues. The CDR3 is CASSKGGGGPGYTF. The CDR3 nucleotides read TGTGCCAGCAGCAAAGGAGGGGGGGGACCTGGCTACACCTTC.

The rearrangement links TRBV5-4 to TRBJ2-7; 12 bases fit TRBD1. The J segment lost 6 bases and the V segment lost 3 bases, leaving 13 bases of the junction unmatched. The length of the CDR3 is 17 residues. The germline CDR1 and CDR2 sequences are SGHNT and YYREEE (reference sequence). CDR3 region: CASSSRGQGAPGGEQYF. In DNA, the CDR3 is TGTGCCAGCAGCTCTCGGGGACAGGGGGCCCCTGGGGGCGAGCAGTACTTC.

The chain uses TRBV7-8 and TRBJ1-6; TRBD1 is a possible D gene (5 bases). The V end was cut by 1 base, the J end by 4 bases, with 8 bases between. This CDR3 spans 15 amino acids. Germline CDR1 and CDR2: SGHVS and FQNEAQ. CDR3 loop: CASSLVSGYNSPLHF. The CDR3 DNA reads TGTGCCAGCAGCTTAGTGTCAGGGTATAATTCACCCCTCCACTTT.

The rearrangement uses TRBV19 and TRBJ2-3; D call uncertain. Per the germline V gene, CDR1 is LNHDA and CDR2 is SQIVND (reference sequence). The CDR3 runs 14 residues. Trimming removed 1 base at V and 4 bases at J, with 9 bases between. As DNA, the CDR3 is TGTGCCAGTAGTATAGGGTCGACATCAGATACGCAGTATTTT. Translation: CASSIGSTSDTQYF.

The chain joins TRBV4-2 to TRBJ2-1, with TRBD2 matching 11 bases. Germline V gives CDR1 LGHNA, CDR2 YNFKEQ. CDR3 size: 18 residues. The V segment lost 4 bases and the J segment 6 bases; nucleotides outside the gene matches: 14. The DNA of the CDR3 is TGTGCCAGCAGCCGAAGGAGACTCGGGACTAGCGGATTCAATGAGCAGTTCTTC. It specifies CASSRRRLGTSGFNEQFF.

The chain joins TRBV27 to TRBJ1-2, with 9 bases that match TRBD1. Germline CDR1 MNHEY, CDR2 SMNVEV (reference sequence). The CDR3 covers 13 residues. J was trimmed by 6 bases and V by 6 bases; bases with no gene match: 5. CDR3 loop: CASRPTGGNGYTF. The CDR3 bases are TGTGCCAGCAGACCTACAGGGGGCAATGGCTACACCTTC.

The CDR3 reads CASSITAGRHGDTIYF. The CDR3 bases are TGTGCCAGTAGTATTACCGCCGGGCGCCACGGGGACACCATATATTTT. The chain couples TRBV19 to TRBJ1-3, with D uncertain. This CDR3 has 16 amino acids. Per the germline V gene, CDR1 is LNHDA and CDR2 is SQIVND (reference sequence). V was cut by 3 bases and J by 8 bases, with 20 bases left in between.

This clone was picked up one time. The chain carries TRBV5-1 and TRBJ2-7; TRBD1 is a possible D gene (6 bases). From germline, CDR1 is SGHRS and CDR2 YFSETQ. Trimming cost V 0 bases and J 3 bases, with 10 bases left between them. There are 14 residues in the CDR3. CDR3 sequence (DNA): TGCGCCAGCAGCTTGGATCCAGGGGACTACGAGCAGTACTTC. Encoded protein: CASSLDPGDYEQYF.

This clone was counted a few times. The chain employs TRBV30 and TRBJ1-1; D remains unclear. The V end lost 3 bases, the J end lost 0 bases, and 8 bases lay between the germline ends. The CDR3 contains 13 residues. Germline-derived CDR1 and CDR2 are GTSNPN and SVGIG (reference sequence). The CDR3 DNA follows: TGTGCCTGGAGCATAGACATGAACACTGAAGCTTTCTTT. This gives the protein CAWSIDMNTEAFF.

The chain combines TRBV2 with TRBJ1-1; D unclear. Germline assignment: CDR1 SNHLY and CDR2 FYNNEI. The CDR3 consists of 12 residues. The V gene lost 5 bases and the J gene lost 0 bases, with 4 bases spanning the gap. CDR3 DNA: TGTGCCAGCAGTATATTGAACACTGAAGCTTTCTTT. Protein sequence: CASSILNTEAFF.

The chain has TRBV23-1 and TRBJ2-7; D ambiguous. TRBV23-1 is reported as an ORF; its role is uncertain. Deletions cut 11 bases from V and 0 bases from J, with 14 bases between. CDR3 length: 13 residues. The CDR3 loop is CAPDAVSSYEQYF. The CDR3 DNA reads as TGCGCCCCCGACGCGGTTAGCTCCTACGAGCAGTACTTC.

This clone was found a few times. The genes are TRBV4-2 and TRBJ1-6; D may be TRBD1 (5 bases). The CDR3 extends over 16 amino acids. Germline CDR1 LGHNA, CDR2 YNFKEQ. V lost 0 bases to trimming and J lost 11 bases, with 17 bases between them. As DNA, the CDR3 is TGTGCCAGCAGCCAAGAACAAAGTGCCGCGGGGGCACCCCTCCACTTT. This gives the protein CASSQEQSAAGAPLHF.

The chain carries TRBV11-2 and TRBJ1-5, with D possibly being TRBD1 (5 bases). This CDR3 has 16 amino acids. V gave up 1 base and J gave up 2 bases, with 12 bases separating them. Germline V gene lookup returns CDR1 SGHAT and CDR2 FQNNGV. The CDR3: CASSLVGGYGNQPQHF. The CDR3 DNA sequence: TGTGCCAGCAGCTTAGTGGGGGGATATGGCAATCAGCCCCAGCATTTT.

The CDR3 DNA reads TGTGCTAGTGGTTTGGTTACAACGTCAGGCACGGAGTTCTTC. Protein: CASGLVTTSGTEFF. V gene TRBV12-5 combines with J gene TRBJ2-1, with D hard to call. The ends were cut back, 0 bases at V and 14 bases at J, with 17 bases in the middle. CDR3 length: 14 amino acids. CDR1 is LGHNT and CDR2 is FRNRAP in the germline V gene.

A few counts support this clone. The chain employs TRBV2 and TRBJ1-5; unclear D gene. Germline V gives CDR1 SNHLY, CDR2 FYNNEI. V lost 4 bases and J 0 bases, leaving 22 bases between the germline ends. CDR3 length equals 19 residues. CDR3 protein: CASSGSPGYNTYSNQPQHF. The CDR3 DNA sequence: TGTGCCAGCAGTGGCTCCCCAGGCTACAACACTTATAGCAATCAGCCCCAGCATTTT.

The genes are TRBV7-2 and TRBJ2-3; D gene ambiguous. The CDR3 is 14 amino acids. V dropped 1 base and J dropped 5 bases, with 10 bases sitting between them. Germline CDR1 reads SGHTA; CDR2 reads FQGNSA. The CDR3 DNA reads as TGTGCCAGCAGCTTAGTTCGGGTCGGAGATACGCAGTATTTT. Encoded protein: CASSLVRVGDTQYF. Based on the CDR3 plus reference TRBV7-2 and TRBJ2-3, the full variable domain is GAGVSQSPSNKVTEKGKDVELRCDPISGHTALYWYRQSLGQGLEFLIYFQGNSAPDKSGLPSDRFSAERTGGSVSTLTIQRTQQEDSAVYLCASSLVRVGDTQYFGPGTRLTVL.

The chain links TRBV19 to TRBJ1-2; a weak D match, TRBD1 (6 bases). Trimming stripped 1 base from V and 8 bases from J, with 23 bases between. In germline, CDR1 is LNHDA, CDR2 SQIVND (reference sequence). This CDR3 has 17 amino acids. CDR3 in amino acids: CASSIGVSWTARVGYTF. The DNA of the CDR3 is TGTGCCAGTAGTATAGGAGTCAGTTGGACAGCGCGGGTCGGCTACACCTTC.

In DNA, the CDR3 is TGTGCCAGCAGCCAAGATCAAGCCCTCTATGGCTACACCTTC. Protein: CASSQDQALYGYTF. V and J are TRBV4-2 and TRBJ1-2, with D uncertain. The germline V gene has CDR1 LGHNA and CDR2 YNFKEQ. The CDR3 sequence is 14 residues long. Trimming pared 0 bases from V and 4 bases from J, leaving 9 bases between.

The gene calls are TRBV9 and TRBJ2-3, with 8 bases aligning to TRBD2. Germline V gene sequence: CDR1 SGDLS, CDR2 YYNGEE. This CDR3 region has 16 residues. Losses at the gene ends were 3 bases for V and 1 base for J; bases not matched to a gene: 7. CDR3 loop: CASSEEGGGRTDTQYF. The CDR3 DNA reads TGTGCCAGCAGCGAGGAGGGCGGGGGGCGCACAGATACGCAGTATTTT. Complete variable domain (other parts from reference TRBV9 and TRBJ2-3): DSGVTQTPKHLITATGQRVTLRCSPRSGDLSVYWYQQSLDQGLQFLIQYYNGEERAKGNILERFSAQQFPDLHSELNLSSLELGDSALYFCASSEEGGGRTDTQYFGPGTRLTVL.

The chain combines TRBV21-1 with TRBJ2-2; the DNA was not compared with TRBD2, the D call given in the table. TRBV21-1 is listed as a pseudogene. The CDR3 contains 16 residues. The CDR3, as DNA: TGTGCCAGCAGCAAAGTGGAACGGGGAAACACCGGGGAGCTGTTTTTT. Translating it yields CASSKVERGNTGELFF.